This T cell receptor beta chain was retrieved from a study of T-cell reconstitution after alpha-beta-depleted transplantation in children (dated by TCRdb to 2016 to 2017). With regard to the full study: Using TCR repertoire profiling, the study quantitatively followed how T-cell immune reconstitution unfolded in children after TCRalphabeta/CD19-depleted allogeneic hematopoietic cell transplantation. General conclusions and limits of the study: In some patients, the high TCRbeta diversity seen at day 60 was put down to recipient T cells and intrathymic progenitors that had survived conditioning. Over subsequent months, a decline in hyperexpanded clone frequencies was noted, and after one year, T-cell counts and TCRbeta diversity were mostly ascribed to newly produced T cells. The apparently early recovery of alphabetaT-cell counts about two months after transplant reportedly depended on only several hundred rapidly expanded clones that came from non-depleted graft cells.

This clonotype was counted only a few times. The antigen this receptor binds is unknown. The sample holds no much larger clone one base away, and base qualities are not on file. The sample's treatment or condition label, decoded: allogeneic hematopoietic cell transplantation with graft depleted of TCRalphabeta T cells and CD19 B cells. The transplant recipients were children given TCRalphabeta/CD19-depleted allogeneic hematopoietic cell grafts. The library was prepared using PCR. The listed sequencing device is Illumina HiSeq 2500. To normalize quantification of the TCRbeta repertoire, the TCR libraries were built with molecular barcoding that relied on unique molecular identifiers. TCRdb trimmed public reads at Q25 via fastp, called clones via MiXCR and kept in-frame beta chains. Rows with a matching CDR3 protein are joined into one entry that keeps the most common DNA and genes. A total of about 500,000 distinct CDR3 sequences appear in this sample, about an eighth of them only once. Of the sample, approximately 14% is held by the ten largest clones.

V is pared back by 2 bases and J by 6 bases, with 10 bases lying between the germline termini. Counted from cysteine to phenylalanine, this CDR3 has 14 amino acids. The CDR3 DNA has 42 bases and is translated from base 1. CDR1 and CDR2 are drawn from the germline V gene: MNHEY, SVGAGI. Source: PBMCs, mostly from graft donor cells, taken 180 days after TCRalphabeta/CD19-depleted stem cell transplant. The chain is made from TRBV6-5 and TRBJ2-2; perhaps TRBD1 is the D gene, with 6 bases matching. The sequence was collected from a female patient aged 2-10 years who had a stem cell transplant for aplastic anemia, so the T cells may come from the graft donor. The base sequence is TGTGCCAGCAGTTACATTACAGGGTCCGGGGAGCTGTTTTTT. It codes for CASSYITGSGELFF.